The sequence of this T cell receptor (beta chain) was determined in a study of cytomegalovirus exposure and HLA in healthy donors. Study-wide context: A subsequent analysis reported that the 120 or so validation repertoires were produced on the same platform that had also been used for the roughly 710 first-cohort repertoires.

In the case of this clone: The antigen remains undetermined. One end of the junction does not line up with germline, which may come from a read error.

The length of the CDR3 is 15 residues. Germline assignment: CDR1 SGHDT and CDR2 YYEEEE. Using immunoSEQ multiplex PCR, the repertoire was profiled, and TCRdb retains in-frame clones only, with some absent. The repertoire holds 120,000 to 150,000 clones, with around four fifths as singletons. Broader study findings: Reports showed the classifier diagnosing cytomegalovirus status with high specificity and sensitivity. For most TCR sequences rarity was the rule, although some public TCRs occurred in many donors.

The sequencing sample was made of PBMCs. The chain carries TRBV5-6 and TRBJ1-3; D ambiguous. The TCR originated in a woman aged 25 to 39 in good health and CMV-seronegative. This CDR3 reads CANSFLATSGNTIYF. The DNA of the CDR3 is TGTGCCAACAGCTTCTTAGCCACCTCTGGAAACACCATATATTTT.